Sequencing of this T cell receptor (beta chain) was carried out in a study of blood T cell repertoires in COVID-19. In the study overall: Acute and convalescent COVID-19 specimens originated in the United States, Italy and Spain. From T cells, B-cell-depleted T cells, or PBMCs came the material, which was cDNA or gDNA.

This clone came up a few times. Methods used by the authors: Cell counts per sample came from amplifying reference gene primers. Method: immunoSEQ multiplex PCR; TCRdb's copy keeps in-frame clones and lacks some. V, J and clone size derive from that table, while D and trimming were established from the DNA sequence. The sample yields approximately 150,000 clones, roughly 84% seen once. Germline CDR1 SGDLS, CDR2 YYNGEE. Trimming at V came to 5 bases and at J to 0 bases, leaving 5 bases not matched to a gene. The CDR3 spans 15 residues. Specimen: peripheral blood. The receptor was derived from a man in his 70s with active or convalescent COVID-19. The chain joins TRBV9 to TRBJ1-3; the match to TRBD1 covers 7 bases. As DNA, the CDR3 is TGTGCCAGCAGTATACAGGGGAGCTCTGGAAACACCATATATTTT. It translates to CASSIQGSSGNTIYF.